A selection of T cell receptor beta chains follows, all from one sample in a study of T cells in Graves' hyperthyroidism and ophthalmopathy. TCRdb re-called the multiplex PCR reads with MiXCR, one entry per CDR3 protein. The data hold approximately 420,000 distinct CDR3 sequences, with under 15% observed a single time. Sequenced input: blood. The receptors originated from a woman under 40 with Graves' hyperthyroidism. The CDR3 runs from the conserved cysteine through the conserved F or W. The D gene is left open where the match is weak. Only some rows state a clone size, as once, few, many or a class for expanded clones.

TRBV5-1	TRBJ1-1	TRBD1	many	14	TGCGCCAGCAGCCCGGGACAGCGCAACACTGAAGCTTTCTTT	CASSPGQRNTEAFF
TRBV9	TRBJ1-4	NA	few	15	TGTGCCAGCAGCGTAGAAGGGGCGATAGGTGAAAAACTGTTTTTT	CASSVEGAIGEKLFF
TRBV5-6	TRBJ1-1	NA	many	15	TGTGCCAGCAGCTATCGCCCATTGGGGAACACTGAAGCTTTCTTT	CASSYRPLGNTEAFF
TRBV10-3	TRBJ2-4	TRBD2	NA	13	TGTGCCATTGGACTAGCGGGAGAGAACATTCAGTACTTC	CAIGLAGENIQYF
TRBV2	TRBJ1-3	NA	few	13	TGTGCCAGCACCGGGACGGGGGGAAACACCATATATTTT	CASTGTGGNTIYF
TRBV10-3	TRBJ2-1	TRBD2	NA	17	TGTGCCATCAGTGATTCTACGGGAGGGGCCTCCTACAATGAGCAGTTCTTC	CAISDSTGGASYNEQFF
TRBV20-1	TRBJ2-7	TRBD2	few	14	TGCAGTGCCAATATAGCGGGAGGGCCGGGAGAGCAGTACTTC	CSANIAGGPGEQYF
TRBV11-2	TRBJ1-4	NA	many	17	TGTGCCAGCAGCTTGGAGGGAAGGGGGGACGGTAATGAAAAACTGTTTTTT	CASSLEGRGDGNEKLFF
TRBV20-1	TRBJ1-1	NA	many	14	TGCAGTGCTAGAAAGGGCGCGCCGGACACTGAAGCTTTCTTT	CSARKGAPDTEAFF
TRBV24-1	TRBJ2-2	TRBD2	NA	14	TGTGCCACCAGCGGGACTAACAATGTCGGGGAGCTGTTTTTT	CATSGTNNVGELFF
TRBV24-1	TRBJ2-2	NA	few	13	TGTGCCACCAGGACAGCGAACACCGGGGAGCTGTTTTTT	CATRTANTGELFF
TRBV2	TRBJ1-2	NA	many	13	TGTGCCAGCAGCCCCGACACAAACTATGGCTACACCTTC	CASSPDTNYGYTF
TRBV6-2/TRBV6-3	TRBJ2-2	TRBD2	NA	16	TGTGCCAGCAGCCAACTAGCGGGAGGTCGGGGCCGGGAGCTGTTTTTT	CASSQLAGGRGRELFF
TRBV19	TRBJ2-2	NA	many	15	TGTGCCAGTAGTATATCAGCAGGGTACACCGGGGAGCTGTTTTTT	CASSISAGYTGELFF
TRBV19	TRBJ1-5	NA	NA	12	TGTGCCAGTAGTGGGGGGACATGGCCCCAGCATTTT	CASSGGTWPQHF
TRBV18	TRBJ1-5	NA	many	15	TGTGCCAGCTCTTCGAGTTCAGATAGCAATCAGCCCCAGCATTTT	CASSSSSDSNQPQHF
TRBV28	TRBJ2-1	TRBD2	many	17	TGTGCCAGCAGTTTATTTGACCTAGCGGGAGGGCCGGGGGAGCAGTTCTTC	CASSLFDLAGGPGEQFF
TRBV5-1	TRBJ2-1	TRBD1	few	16	TGCGCCAGCAGCTCCGGGACAGGGGGCTTCTACAATGAGCAGTTCTTC	CASSSGTGGFYNEQFF
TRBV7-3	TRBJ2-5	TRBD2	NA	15	TGTGCCAGGGGAGTTGTTAGTTGCGGACGGGAGGACCAGTACTTC	CARGVVSCGREDQYF
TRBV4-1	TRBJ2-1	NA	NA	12	TGCGCCAGCAGCCAAGTGAGAGGGGAGCAGTTCTTC	CASSQVRGEQFF
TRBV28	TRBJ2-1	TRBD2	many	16	TGTGCCAGCAGTACCTCTAGCGGGAGACCCTACAATGAGCAGTTCTTC	CASSTSSGRPYNEQFF
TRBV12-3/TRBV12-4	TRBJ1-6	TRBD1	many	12	TGTGCCATCGGACAGGGAGGGTCGCCCCTCCACTTT	CAIGQGGSPLHF
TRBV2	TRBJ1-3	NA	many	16	TGTGCCAGCAGTGAAGCGCCCCCGGGGGTCGGAAACACCATATATTTT	CASSEAPPGVGNTIYF
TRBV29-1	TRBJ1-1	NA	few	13	TGCAGCGTTGAAGGAAGGATGGTGGATGAAGCTTTCTTT	CSVEGRMVDEAFF
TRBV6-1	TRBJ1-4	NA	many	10	TGTGCCACCCTATATGAAAAACTGTTTTTT	CATLYEKLFF
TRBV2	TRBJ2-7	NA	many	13	TGTGCCAGCAGTGAAGGGACAGACTACGAGCAGTACTTC	CASSEGTDYEQYF
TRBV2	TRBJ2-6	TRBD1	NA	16	TGTGCCAGCAGTGACTCCAGGGGGTCTGGGGCCAACGTCCTGACTTTC	CASSDSRGSGANVLTF
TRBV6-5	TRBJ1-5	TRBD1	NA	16	TGTGCCAGCAGTTACCGGACAGGCCGGAGCAATCAGCCCCAGCATTTT	CASSYRTGRSNQPQHF
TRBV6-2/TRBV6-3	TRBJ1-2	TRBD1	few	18	TGTGCCAGCAGTTCCCTCGGACAGGCCCTGACAACCGCTTATGGCTACACCTTC	CASSSLGQALTTAYGYTF
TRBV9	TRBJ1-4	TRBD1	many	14	TGTGCCAGCAGCGTAGAAGGGGGCGGTGAAAAACTGTTTTTT	CASSVEGGGEKLFF
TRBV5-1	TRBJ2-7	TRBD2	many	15	TGCGCCAGCAGCCGGACTAGCGGGATCTCCTACGAGCAGTACTTC	CASSRTSGISYEQYF
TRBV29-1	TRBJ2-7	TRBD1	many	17	TGCAGCGTTGAGACCGGGACAGGGGCAGGGGGATCCTACGAGCAGTACTTC	CSVETGTGAGGSYEQYF
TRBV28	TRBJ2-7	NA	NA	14	TGTGCCAGCAGGTTCCGTCTCTTGGGTGGTGAGCAGTACTTC	CASRFRLLGGEQYF
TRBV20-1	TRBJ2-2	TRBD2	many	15	TGCAGTGCTAGTCTAGCGGAGAGGGCCACCGGGGAGCTGTTTTTT	CSASLAERATGELFF
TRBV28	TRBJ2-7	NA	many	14	TGTGCCAGCAGTTTCCCCCTGGACAGCTACGAGCAGTACTTC	CASSFPLDSYEQYF
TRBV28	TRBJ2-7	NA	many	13	TGTGCCAGCAGTACGGGGGTGCACTACGAGCAGTACTTC	CASSTGVHYEQYF
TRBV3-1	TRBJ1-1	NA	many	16	TGTGCCAGCAGCCAAGACGGCGCTCTAATGAACACTGAAGCTTTCTTT	CASSQDGALMNTEAFF
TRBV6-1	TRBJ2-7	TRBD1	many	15	TGTGCCAGCAGTTATGCCGGGACAGGGTCTTACGAGCAGTACTTC	CASSYAGTGSYEQYF
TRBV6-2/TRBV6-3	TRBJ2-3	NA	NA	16	TGTGCCAGCAGTGCGCATTACTCGAAATACACAGATACGCAGTATTTT	CASSAHYSKYTDTQYF
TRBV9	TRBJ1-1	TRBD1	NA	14	TGTGCCAGCAGCGGGGGGACAGATAACACTGAAGCTTTCTTT	CASSGGTDNTEAFF
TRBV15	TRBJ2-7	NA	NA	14	TGTGCCACCAGCAGAGGCGGCGGATCCTACGAGCAGTACTTC	CATSRGGGSYEQYF
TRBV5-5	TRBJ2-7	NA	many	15	TGTGCCAGCAGCTTGGCCACGGCCCGGATCTACGAGCAGTACTTC	CASSLATARIYEQYF
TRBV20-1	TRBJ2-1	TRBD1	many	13	TGCAGTGCTAGTGTGGGACAGGGGTATGAGCAGTTCTTC	CSASVGQGYEQFF
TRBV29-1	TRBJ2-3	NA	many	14	TGCAGCGTTCGTCAGGGCTCGGCCACAGATACGCAGTATTTT	CSVRQGSATDTQYF
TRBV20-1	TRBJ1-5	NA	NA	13	TGCAGTGCTAGACCGGGGGTCAATCAGCCCCAGCATTTT	CSARPGVNQPQHF
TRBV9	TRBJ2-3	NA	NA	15	TGTGCCAGCAGCGTAATGGGACTGGGCACAGATACGCAGTATTTT	CASSVMGLGTDTQYF
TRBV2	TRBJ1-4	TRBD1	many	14	TGTGCCAGCATTCAACAGGGGGCGAATGAAAAACTGTTTTTT	CASIQQGANEKLFF
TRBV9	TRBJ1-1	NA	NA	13	TGTGCCAGCAGCTCGCAGTCTTTCACTGAAGCTTTCTTT	CASSSQSFTEAFF
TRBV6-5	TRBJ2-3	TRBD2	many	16	TGTGCCAGCAGTTACCTCCGAAGCGGGAGCGCAGATACGCAGTATTTT	CASSYLRSGSADTQYF
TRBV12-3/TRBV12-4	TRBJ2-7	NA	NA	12	TGTGCCAGCAGTTTAAGTAGCCTCGAGCAGTACTTC	CASSLSSLEQYF
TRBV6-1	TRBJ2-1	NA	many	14	TGTGCCAGCAGACCCCTGGGTAATTTAATTGAGCAGTTCTTC	CASRPLGNLIEQFF